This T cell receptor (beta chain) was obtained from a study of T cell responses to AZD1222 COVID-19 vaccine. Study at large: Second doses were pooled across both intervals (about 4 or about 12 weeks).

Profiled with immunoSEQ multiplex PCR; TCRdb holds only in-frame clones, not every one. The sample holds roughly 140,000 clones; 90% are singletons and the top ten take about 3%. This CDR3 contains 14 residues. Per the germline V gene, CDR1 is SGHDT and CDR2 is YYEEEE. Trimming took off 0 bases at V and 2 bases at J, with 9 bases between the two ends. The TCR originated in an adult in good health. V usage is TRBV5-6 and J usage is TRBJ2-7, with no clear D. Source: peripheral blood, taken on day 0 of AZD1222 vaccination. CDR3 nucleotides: TGTGCCAGCAGCTTGGGCTTCCCTGCCTACGAGCAGTACTTC. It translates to CASSLGFPAYEQYF.